What follows are 2 T cell receptor beta chains derived from one specimen sequenced in a study of blood T cells in healthy people across ages. Then a second PCR, running about 7 to 11 cycles, was carried out with a sample-barcoded 5' primer and a J-beta primer mix. A single record per CDR3 protein comes from TCRdb applying MiXCR to the 5' RACE reads. This table has over 1,500,000 distinct CDR3 sequences, around 50% appearing once. Sample: blood. These receptors originate from a woman between 40 and 55 years old in good health.

This clonotype appeared a few times. V and J are TRBV7-2 and TRBJ2-5; the D gene is possibly TRBD1 (5 bases). Trimming removed 1 base at V and 5 bases at J, with 14 bases between. CDR1 SGHTA and CDR2 FQGNSA come from the germline V gene. The CDR3 is made up of 15 amino acids. The CDR3 loop reads CASSLVYRTHETQYF. The CDR3, as DNA: TGTGCCAGCAGCTTAGTGTACAGGACCCACGAGACCCAGTACTTC. The variable domain in full, completed from reference TRBV7-2 and TRBJ2-5, reads GAGVSQSPSNKVTEKGKDVELRCDPISGHTALYWYRQSLGQGLEFLIYFQGNSAPDKSGLPSDRFSAERTGGSVSTLTIQRTQQEDSAVYLCASSLVYRTHETQYFGPGTRLLVL.

The chain combines TRBV27 with TRBJ2-1; 13 bases are shared with TRBD2. CDR1 is MNHEY, CDR2 SMNVEV, per germline (reference sequence). V dropped 6 bases and J dropped 4; count of bases not matched to a gene: 9. The CDR3 is 17 amino acids. CDR3 DNA sequence: TGTGCCAGCAGAACTAGCGGGGGGGCCTGGGGTTACAATGAGCAGTTCTTC. Its translation: CASRTSGGAWGYNEQFF.